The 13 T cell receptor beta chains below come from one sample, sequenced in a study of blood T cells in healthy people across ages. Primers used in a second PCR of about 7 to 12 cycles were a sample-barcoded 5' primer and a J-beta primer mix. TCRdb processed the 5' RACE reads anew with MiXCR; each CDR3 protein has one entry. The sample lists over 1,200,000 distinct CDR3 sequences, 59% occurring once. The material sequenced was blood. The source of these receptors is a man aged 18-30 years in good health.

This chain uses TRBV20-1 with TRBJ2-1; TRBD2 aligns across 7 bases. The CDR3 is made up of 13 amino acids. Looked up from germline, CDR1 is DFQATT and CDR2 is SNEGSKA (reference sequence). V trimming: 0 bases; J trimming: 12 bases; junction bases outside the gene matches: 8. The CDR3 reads CSARDPPSGRQFF. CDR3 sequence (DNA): TGCAGTGCTAGAGACCCCCCTAGCGGCCGGCAGTTCTTC.

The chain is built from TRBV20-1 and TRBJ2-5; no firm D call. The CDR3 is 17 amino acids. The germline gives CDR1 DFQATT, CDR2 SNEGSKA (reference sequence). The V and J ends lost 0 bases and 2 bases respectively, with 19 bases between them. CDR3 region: CSARDRALVKVQETQYF. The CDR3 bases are TGCAGTGCTAGAGATCGGGCGTTGGTCAAGGTGCAAGAGACCCAGTACTTC.

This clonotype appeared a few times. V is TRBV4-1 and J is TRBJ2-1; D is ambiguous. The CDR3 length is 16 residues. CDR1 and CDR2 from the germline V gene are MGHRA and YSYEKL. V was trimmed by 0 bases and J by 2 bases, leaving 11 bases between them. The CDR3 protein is CASSQDGNGPYNEQFF. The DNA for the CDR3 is TGCGCCAGCAGCCAAGATGGGAACGGCCCCTACAATGAGCAGTTCTTC.

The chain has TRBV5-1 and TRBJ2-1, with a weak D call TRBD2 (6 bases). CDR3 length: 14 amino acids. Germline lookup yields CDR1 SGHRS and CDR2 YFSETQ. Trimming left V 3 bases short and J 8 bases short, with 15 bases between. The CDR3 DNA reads TGCGCCAGCAGCTGGAGGGGCGCAGGCGATGAGCAGTTCTTC. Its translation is CASSWRGAGDEQFF.

CDR3 coding DNA: TGTGCCAGCAGCCCCGGACCAGGGAGGAATGAGCAGTTCTTC. This translates into CASSPGPGRNEQFF. The chain couples TRBV7-2 to TRBJ2-1, with a possible D match to TRBD2 (6 bases). Trimming pared 5 bases from V and 7 bases from J, leaving 15 bases between. CDR1 is SGHTA and CDR2 is FQGNSA in the germline V gene. The CDR3 spans 14 residues.

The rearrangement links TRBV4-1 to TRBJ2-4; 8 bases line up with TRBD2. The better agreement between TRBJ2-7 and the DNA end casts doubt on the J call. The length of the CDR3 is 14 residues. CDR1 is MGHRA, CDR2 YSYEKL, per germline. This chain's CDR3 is CASSAASGSHEQYF. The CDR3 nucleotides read TGCGCCAGCAGCGCCGCCAGCGGGAGCCACGAGCAGTACTTC.

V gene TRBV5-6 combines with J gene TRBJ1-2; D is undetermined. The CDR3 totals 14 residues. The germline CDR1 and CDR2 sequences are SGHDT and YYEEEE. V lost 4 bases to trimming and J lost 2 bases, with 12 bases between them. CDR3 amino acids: CASSPLGYNYGYTF. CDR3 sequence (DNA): TGTGCCAGCAGCCCCCTGGGGTACAACTATGGCTACACCTTC.

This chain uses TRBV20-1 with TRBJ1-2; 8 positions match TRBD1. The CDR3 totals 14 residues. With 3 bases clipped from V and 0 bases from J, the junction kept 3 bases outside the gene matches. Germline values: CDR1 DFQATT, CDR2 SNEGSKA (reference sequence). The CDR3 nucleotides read TGCAGTGCTAGGGACAGGGAATCTAACTATGGCTACACCTTC. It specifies CSARDRESNYGYTF.

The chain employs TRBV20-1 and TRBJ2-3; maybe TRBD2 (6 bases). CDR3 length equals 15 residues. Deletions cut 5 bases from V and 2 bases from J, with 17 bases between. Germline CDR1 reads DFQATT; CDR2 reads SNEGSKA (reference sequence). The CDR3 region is CSAPIGAGSTDTQYF. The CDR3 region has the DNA TGCAGTGCTCCGATCGGGGCGGGATCCACAGATACGCAGTATTTT.

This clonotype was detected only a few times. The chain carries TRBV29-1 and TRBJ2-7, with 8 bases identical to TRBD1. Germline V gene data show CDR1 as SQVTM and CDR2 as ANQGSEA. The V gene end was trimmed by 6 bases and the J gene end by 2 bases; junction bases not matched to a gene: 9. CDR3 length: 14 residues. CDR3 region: CSVETGDITYEQYF. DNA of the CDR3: TGCAGCGTCGAGACAGGGGACATTACCTACGAGCAGTACTTC.

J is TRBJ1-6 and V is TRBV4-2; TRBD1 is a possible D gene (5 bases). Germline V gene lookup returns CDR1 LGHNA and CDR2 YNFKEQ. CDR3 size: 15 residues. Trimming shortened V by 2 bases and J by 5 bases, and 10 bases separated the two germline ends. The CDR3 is CASSQFRGDNSPLHF. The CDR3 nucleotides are TGTGCCAGCAGCCAATTCCGAGGGGATAATTCACCCCTCCACTTT.

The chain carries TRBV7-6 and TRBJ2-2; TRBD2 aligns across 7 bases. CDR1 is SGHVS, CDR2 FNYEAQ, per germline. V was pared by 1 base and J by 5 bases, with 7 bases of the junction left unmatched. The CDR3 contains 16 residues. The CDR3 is CASSLVRRGETGELFF. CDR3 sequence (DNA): TGTGCCAGCAGCTTAGTACGCCGGGGGGAAACCGGGGAGCTGTTTTTT. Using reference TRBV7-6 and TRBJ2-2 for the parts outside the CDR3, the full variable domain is GAGVSQSPRYKVTKRGQDVALRCDPISGHVSLYWYRQALGQGPEFLTYFNYEAQQDKSGLPNDRFSAERPEGSISTLTIQRTEQRDSAMYRCASSLVRRGETGELFFGEGSRLTVL.

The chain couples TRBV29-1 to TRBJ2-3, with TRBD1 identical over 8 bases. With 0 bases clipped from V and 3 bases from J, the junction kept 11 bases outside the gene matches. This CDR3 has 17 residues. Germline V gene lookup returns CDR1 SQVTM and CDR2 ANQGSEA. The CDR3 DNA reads TGCAGCGTTGAAGATCCGGCGGAGACAGGGGTGACAGATACGCAGTATTTT. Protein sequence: CSVEDPAETGVTDTQYF.